The present entry profiles one T cell receptor beta chain with its context. This record belongs to a study of OX40 agonist ivuxolimab in advanced cancers. The germline CDR1 and CDR2 sequences are SGHRS and YFSETQ. The length of the CDR3 is 15 residues. With 2 bases clipped from V and 6 bases from J, the junction kept 7 bases outside the gene matches. TCRdb's table, derived via immunoSEQ multiplex PCR, lists solely in-frame clones and lacks some. The repertoire consists of 20,000 to 25,000 clones, with 88% occurring once and the leading ten covering 30% to 35%. The material sequenced was CD4+ or CD8+ T cells sorted from blood, taken in a trial of the OX40 agonist ivuxolimab. The chain recombines TRBV5-1 with TRBJ1-4, with 7 bases lining up with TRBD1. The TCR was taken from an adult with an advanced solid tumor such as melanoma, head and neck, liver or kidney cancer. The CDR3 loop reads CASSLQGSRDEKLFF. CDR3 DNA: TGCGCCAGCAGCTTACAGGGGTCTCGAGATGAAAAACTGTTTTTT.